The sequence of this T cell receptor (beta chain) was determined in a study of shared clonotypes between healthy human individuals. CDR1 SGHTA and CDR2 FQGNSA come from the germline V gene. V was pared by 1 base and J by 8 bases, with 17 bases between. This CDR3 is 15 amino acids long. The data were produced by immunoSEQ multiplex PCR, yet TCRdb's version contains in-frame clones alone and is incomplete. The sample lists roughly 1,500,000 clones, about 98% seen once, with around 0.47% in the top ten. This clone was observed once. Material for sequencing was naive CD4+ T cells sorted from blood. Subset: CD45RA+ positively selected. This TCR was recovered from a man aged 30-40 years in good health. This chain connects TRBV7-2 to TRBJ1-2; D remains unclear. CDR3 nucleotide sequence: TGTGCCAGCAGCTTAGAAGGAGGGCTGCCTGGAGGCTACACCTTC. It translates to CASSLEGGLPGGYTF. Complete variable domain (other parts from reference TRBV7-2 and TRBJ1-2): GAGVSQSPSNKVTEKGKDVELRCDPISGHTALYWYRQSLGQGLEFLIYFQGNSAPDKSGLPSDRFSAERTGGSVSTLTIQRTQQEDSAVYLCASSLEGGLPGGYTFGSGTRLTVV.